This T cell receptor (beta chain) was profiled in a study of blood T cell repertoires in COVID-19. Across the study: The origin of the acute and convalescent COVID-19 samples was the United States, Italy and Spain.

A single count supports this clone. Under the authors' procedure: Reference gene primer amplification gave nucleated cell count estimates. Profiling relied on immunoSEQ multiplex PCR, and the TCRdb table lists in-frame clones only, not all of them. The V and J calls and clone size were taken over from that table, and D and trimming were inferred from the DNA. The sample consists of more than 200,000 clones, approximately 89% of them appearing once. The study recruited people aged about 18 to 89 years across more than 20 US areas. This CDR3 is 15 amino acids long. The V gene end was trimmed by 3 bases and the J gene end by 2 bases; junction bases not matched to a gene: 7. From germline, CDR1 is SNHLY and CDR2 FYNNEI.

Sequenced input: PBMCs or T cells enriched from blood (not recorded which). This TCR derives from a woman aged 25 to 39 with acute COVID-19. The chain carries TRBV2 and TRBJ2-7, with 7 bases aligning to TRBD2. DNA of the CDR3: TGTGCCAGCAGTGAGGGCGGGGGTCCTACCTACGAGCAGTACTTC. It translates to CASSEGGGPTYEQYF.